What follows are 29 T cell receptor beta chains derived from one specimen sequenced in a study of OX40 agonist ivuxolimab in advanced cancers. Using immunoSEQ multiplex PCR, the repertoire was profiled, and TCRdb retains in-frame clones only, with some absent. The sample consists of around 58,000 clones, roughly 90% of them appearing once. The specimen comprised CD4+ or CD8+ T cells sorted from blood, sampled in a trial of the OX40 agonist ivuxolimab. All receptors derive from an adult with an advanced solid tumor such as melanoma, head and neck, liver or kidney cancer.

The CDR3 loop is CASSRSSNQPQHF. DNA of the CDR3: TGTGCCAGCAGCCGCAGTAGCAATCAGCCCCAGCATTTT. The V call is TRBV7-2, the J call TRBJ1-5, with no clear D. V shed 5 bases and J shed 0 bases, with 5 bases lying between them. This CDR3 spans 13 amino acids. Germline CDR1 is SGHTA and CDR2 is FQGNSA.

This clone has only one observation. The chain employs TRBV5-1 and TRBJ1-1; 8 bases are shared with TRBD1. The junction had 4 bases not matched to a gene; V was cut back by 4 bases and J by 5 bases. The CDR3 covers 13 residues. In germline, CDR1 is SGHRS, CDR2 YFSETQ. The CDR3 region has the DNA TGCGCCAGCAGCCAAAGACAGGGGACTGAAGCTTTCTTT. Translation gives CASSQRQGTEAFF. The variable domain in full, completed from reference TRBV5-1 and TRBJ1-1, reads KAGVTQTPRYLIKTRGQQVTLSCSPISGHRSVSWYQQTPGQGLQFLFEYFSETQRNKGNFPGRFSGRQFSNSRSEMNVSTLELGDSALYLCASSQRQGTEAFFGQGTRLTVV.

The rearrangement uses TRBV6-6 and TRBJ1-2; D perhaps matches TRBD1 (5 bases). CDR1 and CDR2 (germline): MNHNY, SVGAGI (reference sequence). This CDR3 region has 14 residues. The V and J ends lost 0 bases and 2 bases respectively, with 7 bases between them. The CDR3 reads CASSYSSGNYGYTF. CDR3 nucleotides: TGTGCCAGCAGTTACTCATCAGGGAACTATGGCTACACCTTC.

This CDR3 reads CASSQQYQETQYF. Written as DNA, the CDR3 is TGTGCCAGCTCACAACAGTACCAAGAGACCCAGTACTTC. The V gene is TRBV18, the J gene TRBJ2-5; the D is unclear. The CDR3 totals 13 residues. The ends were cut back, 4 bases at V and 0 bases at J, with 6 bases in the middle. CDR1 KGHSH and CDR2 LQKENI come from the germline V gene.

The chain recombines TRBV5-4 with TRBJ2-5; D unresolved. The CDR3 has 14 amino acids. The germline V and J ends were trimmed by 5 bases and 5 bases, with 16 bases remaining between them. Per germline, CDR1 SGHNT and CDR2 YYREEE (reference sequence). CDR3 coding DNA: TGTGCCAGCAGTCTCGAAGGCAGTTCGGAGACCCAGTACTTC. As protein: CASSLEGSSETQYF.

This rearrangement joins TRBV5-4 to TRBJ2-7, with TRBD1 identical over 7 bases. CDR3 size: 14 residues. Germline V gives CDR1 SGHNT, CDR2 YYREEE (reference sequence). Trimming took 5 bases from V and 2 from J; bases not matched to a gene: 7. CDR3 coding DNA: TGTGCCAGCAGTTCGCCCGGGACAGCCTACGAGCAGTACTTC. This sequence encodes CASSSPGTAYEQYF.

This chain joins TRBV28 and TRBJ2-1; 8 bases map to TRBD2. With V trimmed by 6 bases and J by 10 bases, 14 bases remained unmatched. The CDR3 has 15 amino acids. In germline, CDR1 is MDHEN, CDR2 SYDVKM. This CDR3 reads CASSGAGEGHGEQFF. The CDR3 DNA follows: TGTGCCAGCAGCGGAGCGGGGGAGGGCCACGGAGAGCAGTTCTTC.

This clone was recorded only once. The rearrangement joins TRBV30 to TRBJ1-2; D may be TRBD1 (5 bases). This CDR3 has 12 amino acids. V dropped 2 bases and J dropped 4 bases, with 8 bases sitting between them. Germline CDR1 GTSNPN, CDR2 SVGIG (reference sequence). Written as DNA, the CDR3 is TGTGCCTGGAGTCAGCAGGGCTATGGCTACACCTTC. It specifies CAWSQQGYGYTF.

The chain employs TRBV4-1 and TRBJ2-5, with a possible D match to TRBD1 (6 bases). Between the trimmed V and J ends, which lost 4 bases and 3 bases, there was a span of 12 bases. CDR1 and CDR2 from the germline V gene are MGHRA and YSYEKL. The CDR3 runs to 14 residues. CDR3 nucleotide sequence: TGCGCCAGCAGCCGTAACAGGGAAAAAGAGACCCAGTACTTC. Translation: CASSRNREKETQYF.

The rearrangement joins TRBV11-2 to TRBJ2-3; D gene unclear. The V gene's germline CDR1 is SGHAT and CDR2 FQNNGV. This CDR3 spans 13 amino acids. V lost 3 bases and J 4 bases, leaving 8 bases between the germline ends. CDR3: CASSLGLADTQYF. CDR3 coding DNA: TGTGCCAGCAGCTTGGGGTTGGCAGATACGCAGTATTTT.

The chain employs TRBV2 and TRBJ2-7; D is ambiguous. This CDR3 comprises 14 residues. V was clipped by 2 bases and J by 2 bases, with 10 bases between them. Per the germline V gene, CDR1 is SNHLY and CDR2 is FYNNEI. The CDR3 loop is CASSELGSTYEQYF. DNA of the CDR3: TGTGCCAGCAGTGAATTGGGCTCTACCTACGAGCAGTACTTC. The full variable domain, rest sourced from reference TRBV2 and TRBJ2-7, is EPEVTQTPSHQVTQMGQEVILRCVPISNHLYFYWYRQILGQKVEFLVSFYNNEISEKSEIFDDQFSVERPDGSNFTLKIRSTKLEDSAMYFCASSELGSTYEQYFGPGTRLTVT.

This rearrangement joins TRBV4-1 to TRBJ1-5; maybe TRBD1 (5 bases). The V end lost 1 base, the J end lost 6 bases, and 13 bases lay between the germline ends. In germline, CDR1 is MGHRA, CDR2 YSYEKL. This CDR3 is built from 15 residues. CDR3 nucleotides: TGCGCCAGCAGCCAAGGGGCAGGGCCGGGTCAGCCCCAGCATTTT. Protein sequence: CASSQGAGPGQPQHF.

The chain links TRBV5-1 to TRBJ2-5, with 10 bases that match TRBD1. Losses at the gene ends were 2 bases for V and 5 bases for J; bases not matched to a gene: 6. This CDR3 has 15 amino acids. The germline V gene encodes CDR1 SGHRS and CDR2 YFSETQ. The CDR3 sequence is CASSFQTGGKETQYF. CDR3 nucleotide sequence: TGCGCCAGCAGCTTTCAGACAGGGGGCAAGGAGACCCAGTACTTC.

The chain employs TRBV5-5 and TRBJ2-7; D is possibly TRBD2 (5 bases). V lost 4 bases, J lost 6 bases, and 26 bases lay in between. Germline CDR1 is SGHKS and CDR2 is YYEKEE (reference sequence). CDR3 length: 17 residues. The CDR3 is CASSPREYGGTSGEQYF. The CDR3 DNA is TGTGCCAGCAGCCCGCGAGAATACGGAGGTACTTCGGGCGAGCAGTACTTC.

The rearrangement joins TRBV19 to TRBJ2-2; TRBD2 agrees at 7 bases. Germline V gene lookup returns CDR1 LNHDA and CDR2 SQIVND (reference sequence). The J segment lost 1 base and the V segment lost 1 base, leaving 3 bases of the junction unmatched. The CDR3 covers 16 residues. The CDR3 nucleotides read TGTGCCAGTAGTATAGGGTCTAGCGGGAACACCGGGGAGCTGTTTTTT. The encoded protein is CASSIGSSGNTGELFF.

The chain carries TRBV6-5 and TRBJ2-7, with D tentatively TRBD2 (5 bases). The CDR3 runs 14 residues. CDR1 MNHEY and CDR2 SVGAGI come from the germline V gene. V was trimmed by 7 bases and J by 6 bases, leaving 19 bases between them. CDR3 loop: CASIPSGAGSEQYF. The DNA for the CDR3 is TGTGCCAGCATCCCGTCCGGCGCGGGCTCCGAGCAGTACTTC.

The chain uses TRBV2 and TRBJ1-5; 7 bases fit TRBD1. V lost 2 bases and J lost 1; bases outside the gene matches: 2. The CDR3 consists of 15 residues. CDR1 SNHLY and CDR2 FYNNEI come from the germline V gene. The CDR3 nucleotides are TGTGCCAGCAGTGAATGGGGACAGAGCAATCAGCCCCAGCATTTT. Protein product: CASSEWGQSNQPQHF.

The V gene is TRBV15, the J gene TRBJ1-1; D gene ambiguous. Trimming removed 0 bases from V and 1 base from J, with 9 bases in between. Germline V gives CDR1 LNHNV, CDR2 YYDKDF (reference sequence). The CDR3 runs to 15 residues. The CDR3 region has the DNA TGTGCCACCAGCAGAGATAGGTGGGGGAACACTGAAGCTTTCTTT. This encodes CATSRDRWGNTEAFF.

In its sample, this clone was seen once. The DNA for the CDR3 is TGTGCCAGCAGTCGGACAGCCACGAACACCGGGGAGCTGTTTTTT. As protein: CASSRTATNTGELFF. The V and J genes are TRBV27 and TRBJ2-2; possibly TRBD1 for D (6 bases). In germline, CDR1 is MNHEY, CDR2 SMNVEV (reference sequence). The V end lost 5 bases, the J end lost 0 bases, and 10 bases lay between the germline ends. This CDR3 spans 15 amino acids.

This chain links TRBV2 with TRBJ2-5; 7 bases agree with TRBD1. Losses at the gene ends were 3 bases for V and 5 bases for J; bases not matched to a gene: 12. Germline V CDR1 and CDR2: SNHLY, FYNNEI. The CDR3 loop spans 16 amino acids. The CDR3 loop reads CASSDIITGARETQYF. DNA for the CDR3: TGTGCCAGCAGTGACATAATTACAGGGGCCCGGGAGACCCAGTACTTC.

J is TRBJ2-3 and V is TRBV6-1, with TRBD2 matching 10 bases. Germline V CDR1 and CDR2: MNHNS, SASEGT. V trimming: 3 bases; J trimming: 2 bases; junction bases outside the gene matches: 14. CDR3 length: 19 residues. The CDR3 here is CASSERLGSSGRPTDTQYF. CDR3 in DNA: TGTGCCAGCAGTGAGCGACTGGGGAGTAGCGGGAGGCCCACAGATACGCAGTATTTT.

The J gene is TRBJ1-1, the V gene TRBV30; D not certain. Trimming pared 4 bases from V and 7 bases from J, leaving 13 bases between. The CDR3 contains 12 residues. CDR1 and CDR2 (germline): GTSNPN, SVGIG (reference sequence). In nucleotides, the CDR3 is TGTGCCTGGACGCGCGGGAATATTGAAGCTTTCTTT. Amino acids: CAWTRGNIEAFF.

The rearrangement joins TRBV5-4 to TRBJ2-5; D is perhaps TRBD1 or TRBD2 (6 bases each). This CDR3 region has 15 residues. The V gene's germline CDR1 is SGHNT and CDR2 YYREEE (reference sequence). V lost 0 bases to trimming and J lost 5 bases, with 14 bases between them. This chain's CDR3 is CASSLARGGGETQYF. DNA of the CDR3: TGTGCCAGCAGCTTGGCCAGGGGAGGTGGGGAGACCCAGTACTTC. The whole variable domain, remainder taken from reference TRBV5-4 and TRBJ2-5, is ETGVTQSPTHLIKTRGQQVTLRCSSQSGHNTVSWYQQALGQGPQFIFQYYREEENGRGNFPPRFSGLQFPNYSSELNVNALELDDSALYLCASSLARGGGETQYFGPGTRLLVL.

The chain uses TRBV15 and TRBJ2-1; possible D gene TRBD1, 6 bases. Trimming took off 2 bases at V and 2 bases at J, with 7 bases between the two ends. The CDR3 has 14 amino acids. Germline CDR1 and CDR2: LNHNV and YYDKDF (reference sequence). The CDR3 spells CATSRQGTYNEQFF. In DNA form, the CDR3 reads TGTGCCACCAGCAGACAGGGGACCTACAATGAGCAGTTCTTC.

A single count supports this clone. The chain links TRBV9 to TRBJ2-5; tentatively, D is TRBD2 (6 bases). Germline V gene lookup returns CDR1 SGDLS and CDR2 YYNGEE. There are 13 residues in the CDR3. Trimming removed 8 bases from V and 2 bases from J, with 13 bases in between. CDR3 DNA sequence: TGTGCCAGAGAGTCTAGCGTACAAGAGACCCAGTACTTC. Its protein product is CARESSVQETQYF.

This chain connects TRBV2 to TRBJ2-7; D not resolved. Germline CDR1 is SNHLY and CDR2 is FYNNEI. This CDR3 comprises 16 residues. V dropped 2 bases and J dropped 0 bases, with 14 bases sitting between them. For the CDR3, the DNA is TGTGCCAGCAGTGAATTCATACAACCCCACTCCTACGAGCAGTACTTC. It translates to CASSEFIQPHSYEQYF.

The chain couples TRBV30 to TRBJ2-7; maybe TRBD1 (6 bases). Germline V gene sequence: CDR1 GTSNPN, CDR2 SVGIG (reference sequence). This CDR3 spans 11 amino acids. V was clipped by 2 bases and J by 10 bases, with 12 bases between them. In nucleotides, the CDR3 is TGTGCCTGGAGTTCCAGGACAGCCCAGTACTTC. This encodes CAWSSRTAQYF.

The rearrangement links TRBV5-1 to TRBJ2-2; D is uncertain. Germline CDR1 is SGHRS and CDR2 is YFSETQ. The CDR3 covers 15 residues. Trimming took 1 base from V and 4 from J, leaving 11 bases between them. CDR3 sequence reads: CASSLLLSSTGELFF. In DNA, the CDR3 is TGCGCCAGCAGCTTGTTACTTTCATCCACCGGGGAGCTGTTTTTT.

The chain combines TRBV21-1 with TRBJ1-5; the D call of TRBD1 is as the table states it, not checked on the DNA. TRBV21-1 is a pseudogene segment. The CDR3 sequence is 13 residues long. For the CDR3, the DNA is TGTGCCAGCAGCAAACAGGGATATCAGCCCCAGCATTTT. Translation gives CASSKQGYQPQHF.